The sequence of this T cell receptor beta chain was determined in a study of T cell responses to AZD1222 COVID-19 vaccine. The CDR3 runs to 16 residues. V dropped 1 base and J dropped 3 bases, with 15 bases sitting between them. Germline CDR1 and CDR2: LNHDA and SQIVND (reference sequence). Study-wide points: Unmutated variant regions are reportedly targeted by nearly half of spike-specific TCRs. Sampling that yielded the repertoires occurred only after the peak T cell response. With dominance at 160-218 and 743-854, vaccine-associated CD4 TCRs spanned spike. Just a handful of AZD1222 recipients tested seropositive at baseline.

Sequencing used immunoSEQ multiplex PCR; TCRdb keeps in-frame clones, though not all of them. The sample has about 150,000 clones, 70% to 90% seen once. In this sample, this clone turned up once. Its cognate antigen is unknown. The clonotype originates from an adult who had recovered from COVID-19. The gene calls are TRBV19 and TRBJ1-2; D remains unclear. Sequencing used peripheral blood, obtained after recovery from COVID-19. The CDR3 nucleotides read TGTGCCAGTAGTATAGGATATGCGGAGACTTACTATGGCTACACCTTC. This codes for CASSIGYAETYYGYTF.